A single sample is the source of the 15 T cell receptor beta chains below, sequenced in a study of T-cell memory formation after mild COVID-19. TCRdb ran MiXCR on the 5' RACE reads and lists one entry per CDR3 protein. The profile shows fewer than 250,000 distinct CDR3 sequences, 15% of them singletons. Sequencing was done on a sample of PBMCs or a T cell subset sorted from them (not recorded which). The source of these receptors is an adult woman who had mild COVID-19 (a few samples of this study predate the infection). Cell type and time point are not known.

The chain employs TRBV24-1 and TRBJ2-7; unclear D gene. The V end was cut by 9 bases, the J end by 8 bases, with 7 bases between. Germline lookup yields CDR1 KGHDR and CDR2 SFDVKD. The CDR3 contains 9 residues. CDR3 DNA sequence: TGTGCCACCGCCCTCAAGCAGTACTTC. This translates into CATALKQYF.

The rearrangement joins TRBV2 to TRBJ2-1; weak D call: TRBD1 (6 bases). Germline V gene lookup returns CDR1 SNHLY and CDR2 FYNNEI. Trimming removed 5 bases at V and 10 bases at J, with 15 bases between. The CDR3 contains 13 residues. DNA of the CDR3: TGTGCCAGCAGTCCGTTTGGACAGCCCGAGCAGTTCTTC. Protein: CASSPFGQPEQFF.

The chain employs TRBV29-1 and TRBJ2-1; D is undetermined. The CDR3 length is 11 residues. V lost 5 bases and J lost 3, with 5 bases in between. The germline V gene encodes CDR1 SQVTM and CDR2 ANQGSEA. The CDR3 bases are TGCAGCGTTAGTCTCTACAATGAGCAGTTCTTC. It translates to CSVSLYNEQFF.

This clonotype was counted a few times. The rearrangement joins TRBV20-1 to TRBJ2-3, with TRBD2 matching over 11 bases. V trimming: 5 bases; J trimming: 5 bases; junction bases outside the gene matches: 3. Looked up from germline, CDR1 is DFQATT and CDR2 is SNEGSKA (reference sequence). The CDR3 extends over 13 amino acids. CDR3 DNA: TGCAGTGCTGATAGCGGGAGGGAAGATACGCAGTATTTT. Translated: CSADSGREDTQYF.

This clonotype has a handful of counts. The V call is TRBV6-5, the J call TRBJ1-2; D ambiguous. CDR3 size: 15 residues. Germline CDR1 and CDR2: MNHEY and SVGAGI. Trimming cost V 2 bases and J 9 bases, with 19 bases left between them. The CDR3 nucleotides read TGTGCCAGCAGTTACCCAGTGGGCCAGACCCTGAGCTACACCTTC. This translates into CASSYPVGQTLSYTF.

The gene calls are TRBV15 and TRBJ1-2; D is unclear. This CDR3 has 14 residues. Between the trimmed V and J ends, which lost 0 bases and 2 bases, there was a span of 7 bases. Per germline, CDR1 LNHNV and CDR2 YYDKDF (reference sequence). CDR3 in DNA: TGTGCCACCAGCAGAGACAGTCAAAACTATGGCTACACCTTC. This codes for CATSRDSQNYGYTF.

A few counts support this clonotype. The V and J genes are TRBV6-2 or TRBV6-3 and TRBJ2-7; TRBD1 agrees at 9 bases. J gave up 4 bases and V 4 bases, and 5 bases lay outside the gene matches. The CDR3 has 14 amino acids. Germline V CDR1 and CDR2: MNHEY, SVGEGT. The CDR3 region has the DNA TGTGCCAGCAGTTGGGGGACAGGGTCGTACGAGCAGTACTTC. Translated, it gives CASSWGTGSYEQYF.

The sample holds a few counts of this clonotype. The V call is TRBV6-1, the J call TRBJ1-6; D gene unclear. The CDR3 is 15 residues long. The germline V gene encodes CDR1 MNHNS and CDR2 SASEGT. The V end lost 4 bases, the J end lost 4 bases, and 11 bases lay between the germline ends. The CDR3: CASSALAEYNSPLHF. In nucleotides, the CDR3 is TGTGCCAGCAGTGCCCTGGCAGAATATAATTCACCCCTCCACTTT.

This clonotype was found a few times. For the CDR3, the DNA is TGTGCCAGCAGCAAAAGCTCACCGGGACAGCATCATGAGCAGTTCTTC. Its translation is CASSKSSPGQHHEQFF. This sequence joins TRBV9 and TRBJ2-1; TRBD1 agrees at 7 bases. With 4 bases clipped from V and 8 bases from J, the junction kept 15 bases outside the gene matches. The CDR3 has 16 residues. Looked up from germline, CDR1 is SGDLS and CDR2 is YYNGEE.

This sequence joins TRBV29-1 and TRBJ2-1; weak D call: TRBD1 (6 bases). Germline values: CDR1 SQVTM, CDR2 ANQGSEA. V was cut by 7 bases and J by 4 bases, with 14 bases left in between. The CDR3 spans 13 residues. The CDR3 loop reads CSAQGSSYNEQFF. The CDR3 DNA follows: TGCAGCGCTCAGGGGTCCTCTTACAATGAGCAGTTCTTC.

The chain carries TRBV6-5 and TRBJ2-7; D might be TRBD1 (6 bases). The V end was cut by 0 bases, the J end by 2 bases, with 8 bases between. Germline assignment: CDR1 MNHEY and CDR2 SVGAGI. CDR3 length: 14 amino acids. For the CDR3, the DNA is TGTGCCAGCAGTTACTCGGGGGCCGCCTACGAGCAGTACTTC. Translated, it gives CASSYSGAAYEQYF.

This clonotype was seen many times. The J gene is TRBJ2-1, the V gene TRBV4-1, with D perhaps assigned TRBD1 or TRBD2 (5 bases each). The germline V and J ends were trimmed by 3 bases and 3 bases, with 12 bases remaining between them. The CDR3 length is 15 residues. The germline gives CDR1 MGHRA, CDR2 YSYEKL. The CDR3, as DNA: TGCGCCAGCAGCCAGCCGGGACGGATCTACAATGAGCAGTTCTTC. This codes for CASSQPGRIYNEQFF.

This clonotype was seen only a few times. The chain combines TRBV12-3 or TRBV12-4 with TRBJ2-5; no definite D call. The V end lost 5 bases, the J end lost 1 base, and 11 bases lay between the germline ends. The CDR3 covers 14 residues. The CDR3 nucleotides are TGTGCCAGCAGTAGAAGTCCCGTCCAAGAGACCCAGTACTTC. It codes for CASSRSPVQETQYF.

This clonotype was recorded a few times. This chain uses TRBV4-2 with TRBJ1-2, with D perhaps TRBD1 (6 bases). The CDR3 runs to 16 residues. Germline CDR1 is LGHNA and CDR2 is YNFKEQ. Trimming cost V 0 bases and J 4 bases, with 15 bases left between them. As DNA, the CDR3 is TGTGCCAGCAGCCAAGACCCAGGGGCATTAATCTATGGCTACACCTTC. As protein: CASSQDPGALIYGYTF.

This clonotype was seen only a few times. The chain combines TRBV20-1 with TRBJ2-5; 10 nucleotides match TRBD2. This CDR3 is 14 amino acids long. J gave up 4 bases and V 4 bases, and 6 bases lay outside the gene matches. Germline V CDR1 and CDR2: DFQATT, SNEGSKA (reference sequence). CDR3 region: CSATASGSGETQYF. CDR3 nucleotide sequence: TGCAGTGCTACCGCTAGCGGGAGTGGAGAGACCCAGTACTTC.